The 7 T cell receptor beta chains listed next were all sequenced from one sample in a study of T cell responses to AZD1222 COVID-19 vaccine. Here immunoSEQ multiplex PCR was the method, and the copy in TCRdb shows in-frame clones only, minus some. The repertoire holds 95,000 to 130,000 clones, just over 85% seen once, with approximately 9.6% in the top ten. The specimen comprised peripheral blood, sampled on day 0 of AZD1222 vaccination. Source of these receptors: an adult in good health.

The CDR3 DNA reads TGCGCCAGCAGCTTGGGGGTGGACTTGACGGAGACCCAGTACTTC. It specifies CASSLGVDLTETQYF. The V gene is TRBV5-1, the J gene TRBJ2-5, with D maybe TRBD2 (5 bases). CDR1 and CDR2 (germline): SGHRS, YFSETQ. CDR3 length equals 15 residues. The germline V and J ends were trimmed by 0 bases and 5 bases, with 14 bases remaining between them.

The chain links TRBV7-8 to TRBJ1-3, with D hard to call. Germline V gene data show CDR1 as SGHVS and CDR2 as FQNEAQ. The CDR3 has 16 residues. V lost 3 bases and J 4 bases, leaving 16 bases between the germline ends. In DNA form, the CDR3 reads TGTGCCAGCAGCTTGGACCCGTGGGCACCAGGAAACACCATATATTTT. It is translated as CASSLDPWAPGNTIYF. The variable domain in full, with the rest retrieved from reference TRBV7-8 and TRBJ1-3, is GAGVSQSPRYKVAKRGQDVALRCDPISGHVSLFWYQQALGQGPEFLTYFQNEAQLDKSGLPSDRFFAERPEGSVSTLKIQRTQQEDSAVYLCASSLDPWAPGNTIYFGEGSWLTVV.

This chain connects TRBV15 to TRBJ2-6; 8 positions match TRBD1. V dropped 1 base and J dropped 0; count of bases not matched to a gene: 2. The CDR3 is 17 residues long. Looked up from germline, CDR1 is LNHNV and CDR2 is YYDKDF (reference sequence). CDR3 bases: TGTGCCACCAGCAGAGGGACAGGGACCTCTGGGGCCAACGTCCTGACTTTC. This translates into CATSRGTGTSGANVLTF.

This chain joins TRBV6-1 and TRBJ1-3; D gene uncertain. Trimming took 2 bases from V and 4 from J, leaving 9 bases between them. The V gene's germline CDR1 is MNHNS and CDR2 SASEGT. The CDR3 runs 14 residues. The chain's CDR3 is CASSERANGNTIYF. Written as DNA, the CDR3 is TGTGCCAGCAGTGAACGGGCGAACGGAAACACCATATATTTT.

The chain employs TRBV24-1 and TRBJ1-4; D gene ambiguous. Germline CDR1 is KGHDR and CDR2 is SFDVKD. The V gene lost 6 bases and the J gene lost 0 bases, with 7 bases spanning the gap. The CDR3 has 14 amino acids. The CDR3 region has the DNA TGTGCCACCAGTTCGGGATCAACTAATGAAAAACTGTTTTTT. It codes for CATSSGSTNEKLFF.

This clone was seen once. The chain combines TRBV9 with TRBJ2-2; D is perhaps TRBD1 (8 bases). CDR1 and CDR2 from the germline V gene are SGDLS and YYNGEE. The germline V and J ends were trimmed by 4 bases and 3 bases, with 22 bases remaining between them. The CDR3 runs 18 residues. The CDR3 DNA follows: TGTGCCAGCAGCCCAAGACTGCGGGGGACAGGCGACACCGGGGAGCTGTTTTTT. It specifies CASSPRLRGTGDTGELFF.

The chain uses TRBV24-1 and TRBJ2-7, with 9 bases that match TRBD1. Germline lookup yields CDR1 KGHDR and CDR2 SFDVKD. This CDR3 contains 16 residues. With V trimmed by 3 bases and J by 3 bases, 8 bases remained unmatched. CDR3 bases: TGTGCCACCAGTGATGCCACCGGGACAGGGCTCTACGAGCAGTACTTC. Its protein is CATSDATGTGLYEQYF.